A single sample gave rise to the 14 T cell receptor beta chains below, sequenced in a study of T cell responses to AZD1222 COVID-19 vaccine. Only in-frame clones appear in the TCRdb table, and some are missing; sequencing was by immunoSEQ multiplex PCR. The sample includes roughly 110,000 clones, about 85% seen only once; the top ten take approximately 4.5%. This material consisted of peripheral blood, taken on day 0 of AZD1222 vaccination. The receptors shown here come from an adult in good health.

This chain links TRBV19 with TRBJ1-1; TRBD1 aligns across 10 bases. The CDR3 has 15 amino acids. Germline CDR1 reads LNHDA; CDR2 reads SQIVND (reference sequence). J gave up 4 bases and V 5 bases, and 7 bases lay outside the gene matches. Written as DNA, the CDR3 is TGTGCCAGTAGTGGGACAGGGGCCCCATCCACTGAAGCTTTCTTT. This gives the protein CASSGTGAPSTEAFF.

The chain links TRBV30 to TRBJ1-5, with unresolved D. The germline V gene encodes CDR1 GTSNPN and CDR2 SVGIG (reference sequence). This CDR3 has 15 residues. The ends were cut back, 1 base at V and 6 bases at J, with 16 bases in the middle. The CDR3: CAWSETLSVAQPQHF. The CDR3 DNA is TGTGCCTGGAGTGAGACCCTTTCGGTCGCTCAGCCCCAGCATTTT.

The chain employs TRBV2 and TRBJ1-6, with unresolved D. Germline values: CDR1 SNHLY, CDR2 FYNNEI. This CDR3 has 13 residues. The V and J ends lost 7 bases and 10 bases respectively, with 14 bases between them. This CDR3 is CASNKEGNSPLHF. The CDR3 coding sequence is TGTGCCAGCAATAAAGAGGGAAACTCACCCCTCCACTTT.

This clone came up once. The V and J genes are TRBV28 and TRBJ2-7; TRBD1 is a possible D gene (5 bases). The CDR3 covers 15 residues. With 5 bases removed from V and 2 bases from J, the gap between germline ends came to 16 bases. In germline, CDR1 is MDHEN, CDR2 SYDVKM. The CDR3 DNA reads TGTGCCAGCAGTCTCAGTAAGGGCAGGGCCTACGAGCAGTACTTC. Amino acids: CASSLSKGRAYEQYF.

This chain uses TRBV19 with TRBJ2-7; D may be TRBD2 (6 bases). Germline V CDR1 and CDR2: LNHDA, SQIVND (reference sequence). V was cut by 4 bases and J by 3 bases, with 19 bases left in between. The CDR3 extends over 16 amino acids. For the CDR3, the DNA is TGTGCCAGTAGTAACTTTGGGCGGGGCCTTAACTACGAGCAGTACTTC. Encoded protein: CASSNFGRGLNYEQYF.

The chain employs TRBV7-6 and TRBJ1-6; 8 bases are shared with TRBD1. Germline CDR1 and CDR2: SGHVS and FNYEAQ. With 3 bases clipped from V and 7 bases from J, the junction kept 5 bases outside the gene matches. This CDR3 is built from 15 residues. This CDR3 reads CASSLTGQVNSPLHF. The DNA for the CDR3 is TGTGCCAGCAGCTTGACGGGACAGGTGAATTCACCCCTCCACTTT.

The chain joins TRBV28 to TRBJ2-7, with no clear D. V was trimmed by 1 base and J by 5 bases, leaving 6 bases between them. The CDR3 extends over 12 amino acids. Germline lookup yields CDR1 MDHEN and CDR2 SYDVKM. CDR3 bases: TGTGCCAGCAGTTTATCAGAAGACGAGCAGTACTTC. Amino acids: CASSLSEDEQYF.

This clone was seen a handful of times. The chain couples TRBV5-4 to TRBJ2-1; 7 nucleotides match TRBD2. CDR3 size: 14 residues. Trimming took 2 bases from V and 8 from J; bases not matched to a gene: 7. The germline V gene encodes CDR1 SGHNT and CDR2 YYREEE (reference sequence). Here the CDR3 DNA reads TGTGCCAGCAGCTTAAGCGGGATAAGCGATGAGCAGTTCTTC. Residues: CASSLSGISDEQFF.

The rearrangement joins TRBV19 to TRBJ1-2; D ambiguous. Germline CDR1 reads LNHDA; CDR2 reads SQIVND (reference sequence). The V and J ends lost 7 bases and 7 bases respectively, with 13 bases between them. The CDR3 is 12 amino acids. In nucleotides, the CDR3 is TGTGCCAGTACCCCTTTTGGCGGTGGCTACACCTTC. It is translated as CASTPFGGGYTF.

The rearrangement joins TRBV7-3 to TRBJ2-7, with a tentative D call TRBD1 (6 bases). V lost 2 bases to trimming and J lost 1 base, with 12 bases between them. The CDR3 is made up of 15 amino acids. Germline V gene lookup returns CDR1 SGHTA and CDR2 FQGTGA. This CDR3 is CASSLGWDTSYEQYF. As DNA, the CDR3 is TGTGCCAGCAGCTTAGGATGGGACACTTCCTACGAGCAGTACTTC.

The chain has TRBV9 and TRBJ2-7, with D possibly TRBD1 on 6 matching bases. This CDR3 comprises 14 residues. Germline CDR1 is SGDLS and CDR2 is YYNGEE. The V end was cut by 0 bases, the J end by 7 bases, with 14 bases between. The CDR3 spells CASSVANRVGEQYF. DNA for the CDR3: TGTGCCAGCAGCGTAGCGAACAGGGTGGGAGAGCAGTACTTC.

The rearrangement joins TRBV7-6 to TRBJ2-2; TRBD2 matches at 14 bases. This CDR3 comprises 19 residues. J gave up 5 bases and V 10 bases, and 18 bases lay outside the gene matches. Germline V gene sequence: CDR1 SGHVS, CDR2 FNYEAQ. CDR3 coding DNA: TGTGCCACCCGTTTAGAGACTAGCGGGAGGGCTTGGGGGACCGGGGAGCTGTTTTTT. It yields the protein CATRLETSGRAWGTGELFF.

This rearrangement joins TRBV7-3 to TRBJ2-2; D is ambiguous. Germline CDR1 is SGHTA and CDR2 is FQGTGA. There are 12 residues in the CDR3. V was pared by 5 bases and J by 6 bases, with 7 bases between. CDR3 sequence: CASSRRPGELFF. CDR3 in DNA: TGTGCCAGCAGCCGAAGACCCGGGGAGCTGTTTTTT. Drawing the rest from reference TRBV7-3 and TRBJ2-2, the complete variable domain is GAGVSQTPSNKVTEKGKYVELRCDPISGHTALYWYRQSLGQGPEFLIYFQGTGAADDSGLPNDRFFAVRPEGSVSTLKIQRTERGDSAVYLCASSRRPGELFFGEGSRLTVL.

The J gene is TRBJ2-5, the V gene TRBV13, with D possibly called TRBD1 or TRBD2 (5 bases each). In germline, CDR1 is PRHDT, CDR2 FYEKMQ (reference sequence). This CDR3 spans 15 amino acids. Deletions cut 1 base from V and 1 base from J, with 10 bases between. The CDR3, as DNA: TGTGCCAGCAGCTTAGCTAGGGGAGCCCAAGAGACCCAGTACTTC. The encoded protein is CASSLARGAQETQYF.